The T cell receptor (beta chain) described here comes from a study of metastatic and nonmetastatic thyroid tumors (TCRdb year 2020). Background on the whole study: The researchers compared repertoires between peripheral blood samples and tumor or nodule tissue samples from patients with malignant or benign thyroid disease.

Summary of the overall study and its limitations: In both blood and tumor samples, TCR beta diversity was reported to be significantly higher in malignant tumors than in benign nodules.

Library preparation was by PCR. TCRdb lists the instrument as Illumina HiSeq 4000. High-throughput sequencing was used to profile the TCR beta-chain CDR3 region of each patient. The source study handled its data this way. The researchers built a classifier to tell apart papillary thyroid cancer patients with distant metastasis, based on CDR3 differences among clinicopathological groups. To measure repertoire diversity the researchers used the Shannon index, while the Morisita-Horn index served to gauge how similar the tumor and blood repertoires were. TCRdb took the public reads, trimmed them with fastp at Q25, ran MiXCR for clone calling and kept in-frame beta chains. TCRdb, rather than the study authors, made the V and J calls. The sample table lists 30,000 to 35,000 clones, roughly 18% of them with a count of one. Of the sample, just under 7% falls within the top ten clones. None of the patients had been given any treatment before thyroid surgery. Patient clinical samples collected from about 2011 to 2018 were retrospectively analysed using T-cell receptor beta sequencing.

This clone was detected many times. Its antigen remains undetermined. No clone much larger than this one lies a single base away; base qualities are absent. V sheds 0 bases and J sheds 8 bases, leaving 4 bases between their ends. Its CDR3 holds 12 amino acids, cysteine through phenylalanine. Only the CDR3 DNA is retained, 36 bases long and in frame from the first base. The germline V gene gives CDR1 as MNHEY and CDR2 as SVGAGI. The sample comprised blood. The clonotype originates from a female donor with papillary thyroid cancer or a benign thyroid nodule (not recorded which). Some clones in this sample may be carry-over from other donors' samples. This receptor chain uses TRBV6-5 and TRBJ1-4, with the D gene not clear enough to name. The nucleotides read TGTGCCAGCAGTTACTCTAGAGAAAAACTGTTTTTT. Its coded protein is CASSYSREKLFF.